This T cell receptor beta chain comes out of a study of T cells in Graves' hyperthyroidism and ophthalmopathy. This CDR3 spans 14 amino acids. Deletions cut 0 bases from V and 9 bases from J, with 12 bases between. Germline V lookup: CDR1 SGHTA, CDR2 FQGTGA. Amplified regions were TCR beta CDR3 sequences from RNA transcripts. A first-round RT-PCR of the TCR CDR3 used the HTBI primer set. MiXCR, run by TCRdb on the multiplex PCR reads, gives a single entry per CDR3 protein. The data contain hundreds of thousands of distinct CDR3 sequences, around 16% of them singletons. Pregnant or lactating patients were excluded, as were those with uncontrolled infection or other autoimmune disease.

The material sequenced was blood. The chain recombines TRBV7-3 with TRBJ2-1, with TRBD1 as a possible D gene (5 bases). This sequence was found in a woman aged 18-35 years with Graves' hyperthyroidism. CDR3 nucleotides: TGTGCCAGCAGCTTAACGCAGGGTGGGGTTGAGCAGTTCTTC. It translates to CASSLTQGGVEQFF. Using reference TRBV7-3 and TRBJ2-1 for the parts outside the CDR3, the full variable domain is GAGVSQTPSNKVTEKGKYVELRCDPISGHTALYWYRQSLGQGPEFLIYFQGTGAADDSGLPNDRFFAVRPEGSVSTLKIQRTERGDSAVYLCASSLTQGGVEQFFGPGTRLTVL.